This TCR beta chain is from a study of human T cells and chemical hapten exposure. Study overall: Sensitization employed 2% DPC on about 2 cm by about 2 cm of upper inner arm skin.

TCRdb reprocessed the RACE reads with MiXCR, giving one entry per CDR3 protein. The sample carries 40,000 to 50,000 distinct CDR3 sequences, under 5% recorded once. This clonotype has at least ten counts. No antigen is known for it. Documented time point: patch test 1, 2 weeks after DPC sensitization. The sample's treatment: therapeutic diphenylcyclopropenone sensitization with weekly scalp DPC. Blood, whole and unfractionated, served as the source for total RNA extraction. Each donor was an alopecia patient between 18 and 70 years of age who qualified for DPC. Germline V gene lookup returns CDR1 MNHNY and CDR2 SVGAGI (reference sequence). V lost 5 bases and J lost 2, with 13 bases in between. This CDR3 has 14 residues. Broader study findings: Expanded TCRs grouped into significantly more large CDR3 similarity clusters than controls produced. The number of TCRs above 1 in 1000 frequency did not change after DPC sensitization.

The source was whole blood, collected in connection with sensitization to the hapten diphenylcyclopropenone (DPC). This sequence was found in a man aged 50 or older with alopecia areata. Some clones in this sample may be carry-over from other donors' samples. The chain links TRBV6-6 to TRBJ2-7; D could derive from TRBD1 or TRBD2 (6 bases each). CDR3 DNA: TGTGCCAGCAGTGCCGAGGGGGGAACCTACGAGCAGTACTTC. It translates to CASSAEGGTYEQYF.